Detailed here is one T cell receptor (beta chain). No antigen is known for it. This entry comes from a study of a mutant IDH1 vaccine in newly diagnosed glioma. Study overall: Most patients had received both radiotherapy and temozolomide, the prior options being radiotherapy, temozolomide, or both. Study results and limitations: The occurrence of vaccine-induced immune responses was seen in 93.3% of patients. Seemingly, pseudoprogression had no relation to changes in the top peripheral T cell clonotypes.

The sample's time point: baseline, week 1 (first vaccination visit). The treatment here: pre-vaccination baseline after standard-of-care therapy. New WHO grade 3 or 4 astrocytomas that were IDH1-mutant and ATRX-lost occurred in the donors. The method was immunoSEQ multiplex PCR; TCRdb's version includes in-frame clones alone and lacks a portion of them. The sample holds some 61,000 clones, approximately 83% seen once. V was cut by 4 bases and J by 2 bases, with 15 bases left in between. CDR1 and CDR2 from the germline V gene are MNHNS and SASEGT. This CDR3 region has 16 residues. The J gene is TRBJ1-3, the V gene TRBV6-1; D may be TRBD1 (6 bases). Sequences were derived from PBMCs, sampled from a glioma patient treated with radiotherapy, temozolomide or both. This TCR derives from a young man with glioma. The CDR3 nucleotides are TGTGCCAGCAGTGTATTATCCGGGACAACTGGAAACACCATATATTTT. This encodes CASSVLSGTTGNTIYF.